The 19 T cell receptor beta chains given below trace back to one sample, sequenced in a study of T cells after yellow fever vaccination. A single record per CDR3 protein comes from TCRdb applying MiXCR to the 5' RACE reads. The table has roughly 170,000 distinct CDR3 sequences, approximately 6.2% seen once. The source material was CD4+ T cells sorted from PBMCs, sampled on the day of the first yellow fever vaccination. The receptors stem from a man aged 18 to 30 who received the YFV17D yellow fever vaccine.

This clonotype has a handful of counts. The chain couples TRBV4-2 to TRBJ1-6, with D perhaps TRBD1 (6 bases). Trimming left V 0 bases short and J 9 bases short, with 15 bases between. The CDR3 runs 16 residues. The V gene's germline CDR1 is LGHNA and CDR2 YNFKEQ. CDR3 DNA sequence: TGTGCCAGCAGCCAAGATCGTACCAGGGGTATTTCACCCCTCCACTTT. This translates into CASSQDRTRGISPLHF.

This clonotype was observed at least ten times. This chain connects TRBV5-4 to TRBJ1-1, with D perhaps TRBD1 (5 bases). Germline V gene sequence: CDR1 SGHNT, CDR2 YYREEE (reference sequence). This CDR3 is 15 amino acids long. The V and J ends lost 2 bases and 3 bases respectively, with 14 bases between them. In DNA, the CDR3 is TGTGCCAGCAGCTTCAAATCGGGGGGGGACACTGAAGCTTTCTTT. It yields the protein CASSFKSGGDTEAFF.

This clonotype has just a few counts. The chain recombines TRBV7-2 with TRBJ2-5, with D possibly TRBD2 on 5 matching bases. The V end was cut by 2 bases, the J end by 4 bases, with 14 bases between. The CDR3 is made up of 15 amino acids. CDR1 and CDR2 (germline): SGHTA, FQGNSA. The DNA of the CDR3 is TGTGCCAGCAGCTTACAGGCTAGCTTACGAGAGACCCAGTACTTC. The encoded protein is CASSLQASLRETQYF.

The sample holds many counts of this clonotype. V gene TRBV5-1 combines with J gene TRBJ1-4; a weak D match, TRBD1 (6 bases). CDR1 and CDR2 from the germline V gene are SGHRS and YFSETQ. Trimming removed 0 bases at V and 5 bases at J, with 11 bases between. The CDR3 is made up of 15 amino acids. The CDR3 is CASSLETGTNEKLFF. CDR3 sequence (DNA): TGCGCCAGCAGCTTGGAGACCGGGACAAATGAAAAACTGTTTTTT.

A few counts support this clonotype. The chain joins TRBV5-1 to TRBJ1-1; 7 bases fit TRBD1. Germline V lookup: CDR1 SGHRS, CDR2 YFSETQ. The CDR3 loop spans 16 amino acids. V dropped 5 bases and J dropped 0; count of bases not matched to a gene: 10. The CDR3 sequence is CASSPTTGTLNTEAFF. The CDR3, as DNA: TGCGCCAGCAGTCCCACGACAGGGACCTTGAACACTGAAGCTTTCTTT.

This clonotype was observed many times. CDR3 sequence reads: CASSIGDRERNEQFF. The CDR3, as DNA: TGCGCCAGCAGCATCGGGGACAGGGAAAGGAATGAGCAGTTCTTC. V gene TRBV5-1 combines with J gene TRBJ2-1; 9 bases agree with TRBD1. V was clipped by 4 bases and J by 7 bases; unmatched bases: 9. The V gene's germline CDR1 is SGHRS and CDR2 YFSETQ. The CDR3 extends over 15 amino acids.

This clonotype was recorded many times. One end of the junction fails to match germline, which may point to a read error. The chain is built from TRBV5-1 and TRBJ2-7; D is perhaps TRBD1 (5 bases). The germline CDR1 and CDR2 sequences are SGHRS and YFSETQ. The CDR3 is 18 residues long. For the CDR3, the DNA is TGCGCCAGCAGCATGGGTCTCTGGGGCGAGCTAGTCTCCGACGAGCAGTACTTC. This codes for CASSMGLWGELVSDEQYF.

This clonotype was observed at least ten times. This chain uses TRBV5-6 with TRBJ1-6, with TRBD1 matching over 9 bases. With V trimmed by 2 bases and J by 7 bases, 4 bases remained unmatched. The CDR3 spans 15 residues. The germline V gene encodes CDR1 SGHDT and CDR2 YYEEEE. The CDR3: CASSLQGALNSPLHF. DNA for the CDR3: TGTGCCAGCAGCTTACAGGGGGCTCTAAATTCACCCCTCCACTTT. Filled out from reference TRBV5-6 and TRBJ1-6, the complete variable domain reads DAGVTQSPTHLIKTRGQQVTLRCSPKSGHDTVSWYQQALGQGPQFIFQYYEEEERQRGNFPDRFSGHQFPNYSSELNVNALLLGDSALYLCASSLQGALNSPLHFGNGTRLTVT.

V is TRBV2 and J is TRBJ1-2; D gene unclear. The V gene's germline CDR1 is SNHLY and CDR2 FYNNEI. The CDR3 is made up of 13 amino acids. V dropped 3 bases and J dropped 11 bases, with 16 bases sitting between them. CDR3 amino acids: CASSEAPGSPYTF. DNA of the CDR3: TGTGCCAGCAGTGAGGCTCCAGGTAGCCCATACACCTTC. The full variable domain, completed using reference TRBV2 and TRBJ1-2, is EPEVTQTPSHQVTQMGQEVILRCVPISNHLYFYWYRQILGQKVEFLVSFYNNEISEKSEIFDDQFSVERPDGSNFTLKIRSTKLEDSAMYFCASSEAPGSPYTFGSGTRLTVV.

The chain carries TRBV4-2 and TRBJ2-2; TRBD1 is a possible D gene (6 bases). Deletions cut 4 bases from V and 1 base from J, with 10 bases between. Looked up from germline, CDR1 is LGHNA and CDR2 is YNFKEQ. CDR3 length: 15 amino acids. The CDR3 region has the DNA TGTGCCAGCAGCCGCCCGGACAGGAACACCGGGGAGCTGTTTTTT. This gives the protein CASSRPDRNTGELFF.

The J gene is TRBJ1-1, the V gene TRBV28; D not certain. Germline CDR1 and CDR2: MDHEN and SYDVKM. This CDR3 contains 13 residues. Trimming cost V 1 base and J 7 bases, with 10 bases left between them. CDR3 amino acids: CASSLSIRGEAFF. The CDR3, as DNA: TGTGCCAGCAGTTTATCCATACGGGGTGAAGCTTTCTTT.

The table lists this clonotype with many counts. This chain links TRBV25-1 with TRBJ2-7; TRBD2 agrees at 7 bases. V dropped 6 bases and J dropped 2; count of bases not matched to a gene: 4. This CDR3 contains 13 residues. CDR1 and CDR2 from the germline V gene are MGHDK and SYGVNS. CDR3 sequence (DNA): TGTGCCAGCAGGGGGGGGTCCGCCTACGAGCAGTACTTC. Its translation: CASRGGSAYEQYF.

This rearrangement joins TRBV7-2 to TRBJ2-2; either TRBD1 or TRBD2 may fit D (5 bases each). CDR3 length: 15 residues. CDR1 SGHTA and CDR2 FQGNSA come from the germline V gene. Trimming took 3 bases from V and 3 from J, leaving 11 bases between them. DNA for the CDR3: TGTGCCAGCAGCTTTAACGGGGCTCACACCGGGGAGCTGTTTTTT. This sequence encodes CASSFNGAHTGELFF.

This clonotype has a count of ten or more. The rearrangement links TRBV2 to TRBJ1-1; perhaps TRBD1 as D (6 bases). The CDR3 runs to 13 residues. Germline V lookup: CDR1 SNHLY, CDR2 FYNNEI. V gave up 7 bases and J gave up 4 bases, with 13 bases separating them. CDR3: CASNSDRGTEAFF. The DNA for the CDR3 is TGTGCCAGCAATTCGGACAGAGGCACTGAAGCTTTCTTT.

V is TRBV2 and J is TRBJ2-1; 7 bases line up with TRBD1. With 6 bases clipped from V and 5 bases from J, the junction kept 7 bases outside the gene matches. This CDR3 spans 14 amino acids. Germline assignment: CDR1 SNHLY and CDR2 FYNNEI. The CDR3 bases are TGTGCCAGCAGCGCAGACAGGGTGAACAATGAGCAGTTCTTC. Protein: CASSADRVNNEQFF. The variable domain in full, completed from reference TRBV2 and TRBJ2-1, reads EPEVTQTPSHQVTQMGQEVILRCVPISNHLYFYWYRQILGQKVEFLVSFYNNEISEKSEIFDDQFSVERPDGSNFTLKIRSTKLEDSAMYFCASSADRVNNEQFFGPGTRLTVL.

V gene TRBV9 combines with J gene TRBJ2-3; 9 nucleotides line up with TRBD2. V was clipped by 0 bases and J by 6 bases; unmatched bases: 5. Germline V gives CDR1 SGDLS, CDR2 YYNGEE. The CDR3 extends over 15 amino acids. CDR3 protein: CASSVASSGEDTQYF. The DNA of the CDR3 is TGTGCCAGCAGCGTAGCGTCTAGCGGGGAGGATACGCAGTATTTT. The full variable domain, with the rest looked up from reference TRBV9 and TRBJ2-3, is DSGVTQTPKHLITATGQRVTLRCSPRSGDLSVYWYQQSLDQGLQFLIQYYNGEERAKGNILERFSAQQFPDLHSELNLSSLELGDSALYFCASSVASSGEDTQYFGPGTRLTVL.

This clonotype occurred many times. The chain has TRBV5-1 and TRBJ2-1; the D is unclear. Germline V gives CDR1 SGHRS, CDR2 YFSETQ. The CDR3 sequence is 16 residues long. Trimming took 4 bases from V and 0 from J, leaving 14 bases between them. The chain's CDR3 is CASSPSGGRSYNEQFF. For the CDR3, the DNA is TGCGCCAGCAGCCCCTCCGGTGGGCGCTCCTACAATGAGCAGTTCTTC.

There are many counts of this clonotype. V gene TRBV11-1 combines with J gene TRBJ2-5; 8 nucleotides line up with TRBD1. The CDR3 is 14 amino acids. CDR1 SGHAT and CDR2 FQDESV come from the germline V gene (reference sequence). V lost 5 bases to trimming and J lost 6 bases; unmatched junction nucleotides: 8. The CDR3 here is CASSLPGGRKTQYF. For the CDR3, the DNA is TGTGCCAGCAGCCTCCCAGGGGGCAGAAAGACCCAGTACTTC.

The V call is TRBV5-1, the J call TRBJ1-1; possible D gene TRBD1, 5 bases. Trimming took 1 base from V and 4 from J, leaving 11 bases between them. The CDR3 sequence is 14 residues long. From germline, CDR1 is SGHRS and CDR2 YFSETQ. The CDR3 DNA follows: TGCGCCAGCAGCTTGTGGGAGGGGAGCACTGAAGCTTTCTTT. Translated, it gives CASSLWEGSTEAFF.